Listed below are T cell receptor beta chains from one sample, sequenced in a study of shared clonotypes between healthy human individuals. Clones were read by immunoSEQ multiplex PCR, and TCRdb kept only the in-frame ones, dropping some. The sample consists of 530,000 or so clones, roughly 79% of them appearing once. Sequenced sample: PBMCs. The receptors were gathered from a woman between 40 and 55 years old in good health. Some clones in this sample may be carry-over from other donors' samples. CDR3s include the opening cysteine and the closing phenylalanine or tryptophan. D genes are given only for firm matches. Expanded clones get a size class; other rows say once, few or many, or leave the size out.

CDR3nt: TGTGCCAGCAGTGAATCCCTATCCCCGGGGGCCTCCTACGAGCAGTACTTC
CDR3aa: CASSESLSPGASYEQYF
abundance: -
v_gene: TRBV25-1
d_gene: -
j_gene: TRBJ2-7

CDR3nt: TGTGCCAGCAGCTTAGTCTCCCCAGGGGCCGAGCAGTACTTC
CDR3aa: CASSLVSPGAEQYF
abundance: few
v_gene: TRBV11-2
d_gene: -
j_gene: TRBJ2-7

CDR3nt: TGTGCCAGCAGCCAAAGGGCACCCAGTTACGAGCAGTACTTC
CDR3aa: CASSQRAPSYEQYF
abundance: -
v_gene: TRBV7-8
d_gene: -
j_gene: TRBJ2-7

CDR3nt: TGTGCCAGTAGTGATGTGGTGGGGGAGCAGTACTTC
CDR3aa: CASSDVVGEQYF
abundance: -
v_gene: TRBV19
d_gene: -
j_gene: TRBJ2-7

CDR3nt: TGTGCCAGCAGCTTAATACTAATGTCCTACAATGAGCAGTTCTTC
CDR3aa: CASSLILMSYNEQFF
abundance: -
v_gene: TRBV7-9
d_gene: -
j_gene: TRBJ2-1

CDR3nt: TGTGCCAGCAGTCGGGGACAGCTGGGCCCCTACGAGCAGTACTTC
CDR3aa: CASSRGQLGPYEQYF
abundance: -
v_gene: TRBV28
d_gene: TRBD1
j_gene: TRBJ2-7

CDR3nt: TGCGCCAGCAGTATCCGGGGACAGGGGCAGAGCGAGCAGTACTTC
CDR3aa: CASSIRGQGQSEQYF
abundance: -
v_gene: TRBV10-2
d_gene: TRBD1
j_gene: TRBJ2-7

CDR3nt: TGTGCCAGCAGCTTTTTAAACACTGAAGCTTTCTTT
CDR3aa: CASSFLNTEAFF
abundance: few
v_gene: TRBV7-3
d_gene: -
j_gene: TRBJ1-1

CDR3nt: TGTGCCAGCTCACACCGGGACACTGAAGCTTTCTTT
CDR3aa: CASSHRDTEAFF
abundance: -
v_gene: TRBV18
d_gene: -
j_gene: TRBJ1-1

CDR3nt: TGTGCCAGCAGCTCCGAAACGGGGCTGGAAGCTTTCTTT
CDR3aa: CASSSETGLEAFF
abundance: -
v_gene: TRBV5-8
d_gene: -
j_gene: TRBJ1-1

CDR3nt: TGCGCCAGCAGCCAAGCGGGGGGGGCGGAGAGCTATGGCTACACCTTC
CDR3aa: CASSQAGGAESYGYTF
abundance: -
v_gene: TRBV4-3
d_gene: -
j_gene: TRBJ1-2